The present TCR beta chain was sequenced within a study of CD8+CD57+ T cells in acquired aplastic anemia. Overall study: An average of roughly 3.2 ug of DNA was obtained from sorted CD4+ and CD8+ cells.

Patients selected for sequencing had displayed CD8+CD57+ cell expansion by flow cytometry. The enrolled patients all had severe acquired aplastic anemia. Blood sampling was performed on the patients, and none of them had received therapy by then. This clonotype was detected only a few times. Antigen: not known. The use of genomic DNA as template underpinned the TCR beta VDJ and CDR3 profiling. Using its own MiXCR run on the reads, TCRdb lists one record per CDR3 protein. The sample yields about 180,000 distinct CDR3 sequences, around 48% seen once. This CDR3 has 17 residues. V lost 0 bases, J lost 1 base, and 13 bases lay in between. The germline gives CDR1 MNHEY, CDR2 SVGAGI. Study observations and caveats: Some 28 CD8+ CDR3 sequences occurred in both the patients and the controls.

The chain is built from TRBV6-5 and TRBJ1-5; no clear D gene. The TCR sequence derives from a human donor with aplastic anemia. The source material was sorted CD4+, CD8+, or CD8+CD57+ T cells (not recorded which) from PBMCs. As DNA, the CDR3 is TGTGCCAGCAGTTACTCGGGTCGGCTCTCAAGCAATCAGCCCCAGCATTTT. Its protein product is CASSYSGRLSSNQPQHF.